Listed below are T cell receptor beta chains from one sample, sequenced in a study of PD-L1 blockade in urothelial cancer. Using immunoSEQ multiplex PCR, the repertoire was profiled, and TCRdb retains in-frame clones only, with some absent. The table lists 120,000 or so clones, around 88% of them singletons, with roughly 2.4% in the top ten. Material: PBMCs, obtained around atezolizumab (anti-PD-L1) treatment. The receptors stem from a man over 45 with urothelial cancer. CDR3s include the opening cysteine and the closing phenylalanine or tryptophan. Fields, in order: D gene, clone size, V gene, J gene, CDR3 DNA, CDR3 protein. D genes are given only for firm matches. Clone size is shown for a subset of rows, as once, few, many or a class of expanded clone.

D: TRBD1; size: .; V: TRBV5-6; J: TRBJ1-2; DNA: TGTGCCAGCAGCTCCGACAGGGTTGGCTACACCTTC; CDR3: CASSSDRVGYTF
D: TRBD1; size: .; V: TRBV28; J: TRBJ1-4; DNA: TGTGCCAGCAGTGTCCTACAGGGGGGGAATGAAAAACTGTTTTTT; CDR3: CASSVLQGGNEKLFF
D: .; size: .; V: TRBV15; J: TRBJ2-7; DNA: TGTGCCACCAGCACAGGCCAGGGCAGGGCTAGCGAGCAGTACTTC; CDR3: CATSTGQGRASEQYF
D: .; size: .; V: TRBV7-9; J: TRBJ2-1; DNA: TGTGCCAGCAGCCAGAGGCAGGGGGGATACAATGAGCAGTTCTTC; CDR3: CASSQRQGGYNEQFF
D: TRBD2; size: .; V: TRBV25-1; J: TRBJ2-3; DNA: TGTGCCAGCAGTGATGGTTCCCCTAGCGGGAGGGCCGATTTT; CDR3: CASSDGSPSGRADF
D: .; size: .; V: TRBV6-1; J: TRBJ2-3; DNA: TGTGCCATTCTAACCTACACAGATACGCAGTATTTT; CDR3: CAILTYTDTQYF
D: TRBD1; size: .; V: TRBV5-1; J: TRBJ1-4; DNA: TGCGCCAGCAGCCCCGGGACAGGGACCACTAATGAAAAACTGTTTTTT; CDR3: CASSPGTGTTNEKLFF
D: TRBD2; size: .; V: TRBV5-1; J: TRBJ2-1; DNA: TGCGCCAGCAGCCCCGGGACTAGACTCCATGAGCAGTTCTTC; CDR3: CASSPGTRLHEQFF
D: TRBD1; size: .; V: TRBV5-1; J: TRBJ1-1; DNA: TGCGCCAGCAGCTGGACAGGGAAGGGGACTGAAGCTTTCTTT; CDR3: CASSWTGKGTEAFF
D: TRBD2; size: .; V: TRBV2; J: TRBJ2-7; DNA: TGTGCCAGCGGGGGGGTATCGTTAGAGCAGTACTTC; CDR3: CASGGVSLEQYF
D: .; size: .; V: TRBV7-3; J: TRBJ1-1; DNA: TGTGCCAGCAGCTTTGGCAGGATGAACACTGAAGCTTTCTTT; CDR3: CASSFGRMNTEAFF
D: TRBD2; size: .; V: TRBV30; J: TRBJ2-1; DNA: TGTGCCTGGAGTCTTCAACCGGGACTAGCGGCAACTGCCTCCTACAATGAGCAGTTCTTC; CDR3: CAWSLQPGLAATASYNEQFF
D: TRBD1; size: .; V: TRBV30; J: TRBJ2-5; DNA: TGTGCCTGGAGTTTTCAGACAGGGGGTTGGGAGACCCAGTACTTC; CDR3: CAWSFQTGGWETQYF
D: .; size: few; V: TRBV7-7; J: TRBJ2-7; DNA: TGTGCTAGCAGCTTCGCGTCCTCCTACGAGCAGTACTTC; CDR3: CASSFASSYEQYF
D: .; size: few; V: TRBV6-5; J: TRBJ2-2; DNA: TGTGCCAGCAGTTACTCGAGGGGGGGGGAGCTGTTTTTT; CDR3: CASSYSRGGELFF
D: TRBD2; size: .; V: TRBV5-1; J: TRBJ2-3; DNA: TGCGCCAGCAGCTTACTAGCGGGCACAGATACGCAGTATTTT; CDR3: CASSLLAGTDTQYF
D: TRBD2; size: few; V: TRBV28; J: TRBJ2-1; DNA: TGTGCCAGCAGTTTATCCCCCCTGACTAGCGGGAGAGGGAATGAGCAGTTCTTC; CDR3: CASSLSPLTSGRGNEQFF
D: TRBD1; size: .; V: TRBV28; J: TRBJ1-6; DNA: TGTGCCAGCAGTTTAAGGACAGGTATTAATGTTTCACCCCTCCACTTT; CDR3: CASSLRTGINVSPLHF
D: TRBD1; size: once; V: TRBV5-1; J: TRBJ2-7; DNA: TGCGCCAGCAGCCCGTACCGGGACAGCCAAGATCACCCCTACGAGCAGTACTTC; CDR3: CASSPYRDSQDHPYEQYF
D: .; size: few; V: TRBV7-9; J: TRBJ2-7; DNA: TGTGCCAGCAGCTTAGCTGGGTCGGACACCCGGTACGAGCAGTACTTC; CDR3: CASSLAGSDTRYEQYF
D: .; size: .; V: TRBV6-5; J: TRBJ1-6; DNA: TGTGCCACCACCGGGGGAAATAATTCACCCCTCCACTTT; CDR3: CATTGGNNSPLHF
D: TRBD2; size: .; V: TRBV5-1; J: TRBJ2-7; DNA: TGCGCCAGCAGCTTGGTCGGGGGGAACGAGCAGTACTTC; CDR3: CASSLVGGNEQYF
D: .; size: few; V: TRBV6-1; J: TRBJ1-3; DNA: TGTGCCAGCATCTACTCTGGAAACACCATATATTTT; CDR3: CASIYSGNTIYF
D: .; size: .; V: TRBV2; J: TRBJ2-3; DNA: TGTGCCAGCAGTCGGGCAGGGGGCACAGATACGCAGTATTTT; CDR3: CASSRAGGTDTQYF
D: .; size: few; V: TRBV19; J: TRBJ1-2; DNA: TGTGCCAGTAGTAGACTCTCGAGCCATGGCTACACCTTC; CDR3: CASSRLSSHGYTF
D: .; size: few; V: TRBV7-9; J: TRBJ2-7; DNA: TGTGCCAGCAGCTTAGATCCGAGCTCCTACGAGCAGTACTTC; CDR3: CASSLDPSSYEQYF
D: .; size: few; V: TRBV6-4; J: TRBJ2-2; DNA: TGTGCCAGCAGTGACACGGACACCGGGGAGCTGTTTTTT; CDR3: CASSDTDTGELFF
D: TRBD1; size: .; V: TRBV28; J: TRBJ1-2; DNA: TGTGCCAGCAGTCCCCCCCGCCCGACAGGGGACTATGGCTACACCTTC; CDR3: CASSPPRPTGDYGYTF